Following are 15 T cell receptor beta chains from one sample sequenced in a study of shared clonotypes between healthy human individuals. Naive CD8 cells lacked CD45RO, underwent positive selection for CCR7 and left out terminally differentiated effector memory CD45RA+ cells. Profiling relied on immunoSEQ multiplex PCR, and the TCRdb table lists in-frame clones only, not all of them. Of some 2.1 million clones listed, about 94% are singletons. Sample: naive CD8+ T cells from PBMCs. The receptors derive from a man between 18 and 29 years old in good health. Some clones in this sample may be carry-over from other donors' samples.

This clone appeared once. This chain links TRBV5-1 with TRBJ1-4; D gene unclear. This CDR3 has 16 residues. CDR1 is SGHRS and CDR2 is YFSETQ in the germline V gene. Between the trimmed V and J ends, which lost 1 base and 2 bases, there was a span of 12 bases. The DNA of the CDR3 is TGCGCCAGCAGCTTGCCGAGAGGGCAGACTAATGAAAAACTGTTTTTT. This sequence encodes CASSLPRGQTNEKLFF.

This rearrangement joins TRBV5-1 to TRBJ2-1; 8 bases match TRBD1. Looked up from germline, CDR1 is SGHRS and CDR2 is YFSETQ. With 6 bases clipped from V and 10 bases from J, the junction kept 12 bases outside the gene matches. CDR3 length: 14 residues. The CDR3, as DNA: TGCGCCAGCAACCCGGACAGGGTTGGCTGGGAGCAGTTCTTC. It is translated as CASNPDRVGWEQFF.

The chain links TRBV6-1 to TRBJ2-7; D gene ambiguous. This CDR3 spans 14 amino acids. Germline values: CDR1 MNHNS, CDR2 SASEGT. Trimming pared 2 bases from V and 3 bases from J, leaving 11 bases between. CDR3 DNA: TGTGCCAGCAGTGAACGGCGCCTTTTCTACGAGCAGTACTTC. It codes for CASSERRLFYEQYF.

This clone was counted a single time. V usage is TRBV7-9 and J usage is TRBJ2-7; a weak D match, TRBD2 (5 bases). Germline assignment: CDR1 SEHNR and CDR2 FQNEAQ (reference sequence). The CDR3 is 14 amino acids. Trimming removed 5 bases from V and 7 bases from J, with 18 bases in between. The DNA for the CDR3 is TGTGCCAGCAGCCAACCACTCTCCCCGGGGGAGCAGTACTTC. Amino acids: CASSQPLSPGEQYF.

The CDR3 here is CSARGLLAGAKMGDEQFF. In DNA, the CDR3 is TGCAGCGCCAGAGGGCTACTAGCGGGAGCTAAGATGGGGGATGAGCAGTTCTTC. The rearrangement uses TRBV29-1 and TRBJ2-1; 11 bases align to TRBD2. Germline V gene data show CDR1 as SQVTM and CDR2 as ANQGSEA. Unmatched junction bases numbered 22, after V lost 7 bases and J lost 8 bases. The CDR3 loop spans 18 amino acids.

In this sample, this clone turned up a few times. The chain recombines TRBV7-9 with TRBJ2-2; D uncertain. Per germline, CDR1 SEHNR and CDR2 FQNEAQ (reference sequence). The V end lost 3 bases, the J end lost 0 bases, and 8 bases lay between the germline ends. This CDR3 region has 15 residues. The CDR3 DNA sequence: TGTGCCAGCAGCTTTCCTAACCCGAACACCGGGGAGCTGTTTTTT. It codes for CASSFPNPNTGELFF.

This rearrangement joins TRBV7-2 to TRBJ1-2; D not certain. Trimming stripped 0 bases from V and 8 bases from J, with 19 bases between. Germline lookup yields CDR1 SGHTA and CDR2 FQGNSA. This CDR3 is 16 amino acids long. In nucleotides, the CDR3 is TGTGCCAGCAGCTTAGCGGGAGACCGAGGACGTGGGGGCTACACCTTC. Protein product: CASSLAGDRGRGGYTF.

V usage is TRBV27 and J usage is TRBJ2-7, with a possible D match to TRBD1 (5 bases). This CDR3 has 17 residues. Germline V lookup: CDR1 MNHEY, CDR2 SMNVEV (reference sequence). The V end lost 1 base, the J end lost 1 base, and 17 bases lay between the germline ends. The CDR3 region is CASSLLGPQDVSYEQYF. In nucleotides, the CDR3 is TGTGCCAGCAGTTTATTAGGCCCACAGGATGTTTCCTACGAGCAGTACTTC.

This clone has a single count. The chain recombines TRBV25-1 with TRBJ1-3; D gene ambiguous. Germline CDR1 MGHDK, CDR2 SYGVNS. This CDR3 region has 12 residues. Trimming removed 8 bases at V and 4 bases at J, with 9 bases between. In nucleotides, the CDR3 is TGTGCCAGCGGAATCTACGGAAACACCATATATTTT. Translating gives CASGIYGNTIYF. The complete variable domain, with remaining parts taken from reference TRBV25-1 and TRBJ1-3, reads EADIYQTPRYLVIGTGKKITLECSQTMGHDKMYWYQQDPGMELHLIHYSYGVNSTEKGDLSSESTVSRIRTEHFPLTLESARPSHTSQYLCASGIYGNTIYFGEGSWLTVV.

The V and J genes are TRBV19 and TRBJ2-1; 7 bases are shared with TRBD2. With V trimmed by 3 bases and J by 5 bases, 7 bases remained unmatched. CDR3 size: 15 residues. Germline V gene lookup returns CDR1 LNHDA and CDR2 SQIVND (reference sequence). This CDR3 reads CASSIPGTIHNEQFF. CDR3 DNA: TGTGCCAGTAGTATCCCCGGGACTATACACAATGAGCAGTTCTTC.

The rearrangement links TRBV27 to TRBJ2-2; a weak D match, TRBD2 (5 bases). Germline V gene sequence: CDR1 MNHEY, CDR2 SMNVEV (reference sequence). This CDR3 region has 16 residues. Trimming shortened V by 1 base and J by 0 bases, and 9 bases separated the two germline ends. CDR3 loop: CASSLLRVSNTGELFF. Here the CDR3 DNA reads TGTGCCAGCAGTTTATTGCGGGTGTCGAACACCGGGGAGCTGTTTTTT.

In its sample, this clone was seen once. This chain uses TRBV5-6 with TRBJ1-2; possibly TRBD1 for D (6 bases). V lost 4 bases, J lost 5 bases, and 15 bases lay in between. This CDR3 comprises 14 residues. The V gene's germline CDR1 is SGHDT and CDR2 YYEEEE. The CDR3 sequence: CASSPGGGPYGYTF. The CDR3 DNA follows: TGTGCCAGCAGCCCTGGGGGGGGCCCATATGGCTACACCTTC.

This clone was counted once. V usage is TRBV28 and J usage is TRBJ1-5; unclear D gene. The CDR3 consists of 15 residues. In germline, CDR1 is MDHEN, CDR2 SYDVKM. Trimming took 0 bases from V and 5 from J, leaving 11 bases between them. For the CDR3, the DNA is TGTGCCAGCAGTTTATGGTCGGGCGGCGATCAGCCCCAGCATTTT. Protein sequence: CASSLWSGGDQPQHF.

This chain connects TRBV5-6 to TRBJ2-7; a possible D gene is TRBD1 (6 bases). Germline V gene data show CDR1 as SGHDT and CDR2 as YYEEEE. The ends were cut back, 6 bases at V and 2 bases at J, with 12 bases in the middle. CDR3 length equals 13 residues. The CDR3 nucleotides are TGTGCCAGCAATGACAGGATCGCCTACGAGCAGTACTTC. Translation gives CASNDRIAYEQYF.

The V gene is TRBV27, the J gene TRBJ1-6; maybe TRBD1 (5 bases). Per the germline V gene, CDR1 is MNHEY and CDR2 is SMNVEV (reference sequence). The CDR3 loop spans 14 amino acids. Trimming left V 5 bases short and J 0 bases short, with 5 bases between. The CDR3 DNA reads as TGTGCCAGCAGTACAGGCTCCTATAATTCACCCCTCCACTTT. Its translation is CASSTGSYNSPLHF.